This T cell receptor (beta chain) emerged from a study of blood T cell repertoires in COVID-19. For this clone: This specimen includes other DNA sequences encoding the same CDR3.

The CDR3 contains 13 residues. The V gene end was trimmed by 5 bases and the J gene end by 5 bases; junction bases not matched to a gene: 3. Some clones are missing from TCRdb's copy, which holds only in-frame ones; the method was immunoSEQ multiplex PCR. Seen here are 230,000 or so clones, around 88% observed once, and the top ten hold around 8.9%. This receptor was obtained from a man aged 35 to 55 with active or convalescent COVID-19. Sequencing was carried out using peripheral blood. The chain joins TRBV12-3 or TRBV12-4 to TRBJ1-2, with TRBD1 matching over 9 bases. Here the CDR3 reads CASSDRGSYGYTF. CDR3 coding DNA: TGTGCCAGCAGTGACAGGGGGTCTTATGGCTACACCTTC.